Listed below are T cell receptor beta chains from one sample, sequenced in a study of blood T cell repertoires in COVID-19. Clones were read by immunoSEQ multiplex PCR, and TCRdb kept only the in-frame ones, dropping some. The profile shows around 200,000 clones, 88% of them singletons. Sample: peripheral blood. These receptors came from a young man with acute or convalescent COVID-19. CDR3s include the opening cysteine and the closing phenylalanine or tryptophan. A D gene is named only where the DNA matches it firmly. The size field is filled for only some rows; it gives once, few, many or a size class.

clone_size j_call d_call v_call cdr3_nt cdr3_aa
. TRBJ2-5 TRBD2 TRBV3-1/TRBV3-2 TGTGCCAGCAGCCAAGGGCGCGGGAGGAAGACCCAGTACTTC CASSQGRGRKTQYF
. TRBJ1-2 TRBD1 TRBV29-1 TGCAGCGCCCCGGGACAGGGGTTGGATGGCTACACCTTC CSAPGQGLDGYTF
. TRBJ2-7 . TRBV23-1 TGCGCCAGCAGTCAGGGGGGTTCATTCTACGAGCAGTACTTC CASSQGGSFYEQYF
. TRBJ1-1 . TRBV28 TGTGCCAGCAGCCCGAACATGAACACTGAAGCTTTCTTT CASSPNMNTEAFF
once TRBJ1-1 TRBD1 TRBV6-1 TGTGCCAGCAGTGAACGGACAGGGGTGGACACTGAAGCTTTCTTT CASSERTGVDTEAFF
. TRBJ2-7 . TRBV10-2 TGCGCCAGCAGTGAGGTCAGCGTCTGGAGCTCCTACGAGCAGTACTTC CASSEVSVWSSYEQYF
. TRBJ2-7 . TRBV28 TGTGCCAGCAGTTTTTTGGAGGCCGAGCAGTACTTC CASSFLEAEQYF
few TRBJ2-3 . TRBV28 TGTGCCAGCAGAGAAACAGGGCTTAGCACAGATACGCAGTATTTT CASRETGLSTDTQYF
. TRBJ2-5 TRBD1 TRBV12-5 TGTGCTAGTGGTTTGCAGGGGGTCGAGACCCAGTACTTC CASGLQGVETQYF
. TRBJ2-5 . TRBV5-1 TGCGCCAGCAGCGGCGGACAGTTCCAAGAGACCCAGTACTTC CASSGGQFQETQYF
. TRBJ1-6 . TRBV27 TGTGCCAGCACTCAACGGGGAGTGGGGAATTCACCCCTCCACTTT CASTQRGVGNSPLHF
once TRBJ2-7 TRBD1 TRBV2 TGTGCCAGCAGCCCACAGGGGGCCGCCTACGAGCAGTACTTC CASSPQGAAYEQYF
few TRBJ2-3 . TRBV4-1 TGCGCCAGCAGCCAAGCCCCGGGGGAGAACACAGATACGCAGTATTTT CASSQAPGENTDTQYF
. TRBJ1-1 . TRBV5-1 TGCGCCAGCAGCCCGCCGGGAGGGATGAACACTGAAGCTTTCTTT CASSPPGGMNTEAFF
. TRBJ1-2 . TRBV10-2 TGCGCCAGCAGGGATCCAGGAATCCGAGGCTACACCTTC CASRDPGIRGYTF
. TRBJ2-7 TRBD2 TRBV5-1 TGCGCCAGCAGTAGTAGCGGGAGGCAAGAGGGCGAGCAGTACTTC CASSSSGRQEGEQYF
. TRBJ1-5 TRBD1 TRBV5-4 TGTGCCAGCAGCGCGGGACAGCCTGGGAATCAGCCCCAGCATTTT CASSAGQPGNQPQHF
. TRBJ1-2 . TRBV2 TGTGCCAGCAGTGAAGCGCGGAAGAACTATGGCTACACCTTC CASSEARKNYGYTF
. TRBJ2-3 . TRBV30 TGTGCCTGGAGTGTACCGGGGTACACAGATACGCAGTATTTT CAWSVPGYTDTQYF
. TRBJ1-6 . TRBV7-3 TGTGCCAGCAGCTTAAATGGGCTTAATTCACCCCTCCACTTT CASSLNGLNSPLHF
. TRBJ2-2 . TRBV2 TGTGCTAGGGGGAAGTTCACCGGGGAGCTGTTTTTT CARGKFTGELFF
few TRBJ2-2 . TRBV9 TGTGCCAGCAGCGTATTCAGGGACACCGGGGAGCTGTTTTTT CASSVFRDTGELFF
. TRBJ2-7 . TRBV30 TGTGCCTGGAGTTGGGAGACCTCCTACGAGCAGTACTTC CAWSWETSYEQYF
. TRBJ1-2 TRBD1 TRBV29-1 TGCAGCGTTGAAGAGAGGACAGGGGGCGATGGCTACACCTTC CSVEERTGGDGYTF
. TRBJ2-1 . TRBV19 TGTGCCAGTAGTCCGATGTGGGGCCAAAACAATGAGCAGTTCTTC CASSPMWGQNNEQFF
. TRBJ1-4 TRBD1 TRBV7-2 TGTGCCAGCAGCTATGGAACAGGGGCCCGAGCTGAAAAACTGTTTTTT CASSYGTGARAEKLFF
once TRBJ1-5 TRBD1 TRBV6-2/TRBV6-3 TGTGCCAGCAGCCCTATATACACCGGGACAGGGTTCGGTCAGCCCCAGCATTTT CASSPIYTGTGFGQPQHF
. TRBJ2-3 TRBD2 TRBV14 TGTGCCAGCTCCGGACTAGCCCGCACAGATACGCAGTATTTT CASSGLARTDTQYF
. TRBJ1-2 . TRBV11-2 TGTGCCAGCAGCTTAGATCCTCGCTATAACTATGGCTACACCTTC CASSLDPRYNYGYTF
. TRBJ2-1 . TRBV5-1 TGCGCCAGCAGCGCCGGGTCAATCAACAATGAGCAGTTCTTC CASSAGSINNEQFF
. TRBJ1-6 . TRBV28 TGTGCCAGCAGTGGGGGCGTCTCCTATAATTCACCCCTCCACTTT CASSGGVSYNSPLHF
. TRBJ2-2 TRBD1 TRBV19 TGTGCCAGTAGCGACAGGGGAACCGGGGAGCTGTTTTTT CASSDRGTGELFF
. TRBJ1-4 . TRBV29-1 TGCAGCGTTGATAGTTCAACTAATGAAAAACTGTTTTTT CSVDSSTNEKLFF
. TRBJ1-5 TRBD1 TRBV30 TGTGCCTGGAGTGTACAGGGGGTCAGGAATCAGCCCCAGCATTTT CAWSVQGVRNQPQHF
. TRBJ2-5 . TRBV5-1 TGCGCCAGCAGCGCGGGACAGCCCCAAGAGACCCAGTACTTC CASSAGQPQETQYF
. TRBJ2-7 . TRBV3-1/TRBV3-2 TGTGCCAGCAGCCCTTCTTATGGAATAGCTGTTGTCTACGAGCAGTACTTC CASSPSYGIAVVYEQYF
. TRBJ2-7 . TRBV21-1 TGTGCAGCCCAAAACGGAGCTAGCGAGAGCTCCTACGAGCAGTACTTC CAAQNGASESSYEQYF
once TRBJ1-2 TRBD1 TRBV7-2 TGTGCCAGCAGCAAAAGGACAGGGGATGGCTACACCTTC CASSKRTGDGYTF
. TRBJ1-1 . TRBV20-1 TGCAGTGCTAGAGACAGGGAAACAGCTTTCTTT CSARDRETAFF
. TRBJ2-2 . TRBV18 TGTGCCAGCTCATTCCAGGGCTTCAAGACCGGGGAGCTGTTTTTT CASSFQGFKTGELFF
. TRBJ1-6 . TRBV28 TGTGCCAGCAGTTTTTTTCAGGGTTCAATTTCACCCCTCCACTTT CASSFFQGSISPLHF
. TRBJ2-1 . TRBV10-2 TGCGCCAGCAGTGGCCAGGGGCTCGGTGAGCAGTTCTTC CASSGQGLGEQFF
. TRBJ2-1 TRBD2 TRBV6-4 TGTGCCAGCAGTCCGAGCGGGGGGGACAATGAGCAGTTCTTC CASSPSGGDNEQFF
. TRBJ2-1 . TRBV15 TGTGCCACCAGCAGAGATCGCTGGGGGGGGGCCACTAATGAGCAGTTCTTC CATSRDRWGGATNEQFF
. TRBJ1-4 . TRBV13 TGTGCCAGCAGCCACCATTGGAGCTATGAAAAACTGTTTTTT CASSHHWSYEKLFF
. TRBJ2-2 TRBD1 TRBV19 TGTGCCAGTAGTAGGAGAGGGGGCGGTGGGACCGGGGAGCTGTTTTTT CASSRRGGGGTGELFF
. TRBJ2-2 . TRBV5-1 TGCGCCAGCAGCTTGTGGGCGCCCCCCGGGGAGCTGTTTTTT CASSLWAPPGELFF
few TRBJ1-5 TRBD1 TRBV13 TGTGCCAGCAGCCCAGGACAGGCCCAGCCCCAGCATTTT CASSPGQAQPQHF
. TRBJ2-3 . TRBV10-3 TGTGCCATCAGTGACAGGGCTGCACAAGATACGCAGTATTTT CAISDRAAQDTQYF
. TRBJ2-7 TRBD2 TRBV10-1 TGCGCCGTGGGGGGGACTTCCAACGAGCAGTACTTC CAVGGTSNEQYF
. TRBJ1-5 TRBD1 TRBV18 TGTGCCAGCTCACCGGGACAGCGCAATCAGCCCCAGCATTTT CASSPGQRNQPQHF
. TRBJ1-2 . TRBV12-5 TGTGCTAGTGGTTTAGCACAGGCTGGCTACACCTTC CASGLAQAGYTF
. TRBJ1-5 . TRBV10-2 TGCGCCAGCAGTGAAGGAGGAAATCAGCCCCAGCATTTT CASSEGGNQPQHF
. TRBJ2-5 . TRBV30 TGTGCCTGGAGTGTACGGGGAGAGACCCAGTACTTC CAWSVRGETQYF
few TRBJ1-2 . TRBV28 TGTGCCAGCAGTTCCGGGACATTAGGCTACACCTTC CASSSGTLGYTF
. TRBJ2-3 . TRBV12-3/TRBV12-4 TGTGCCAGCAGTTTATCGAGCCCGGATACGCAGTATTTT CASSLSSPDTQYF
. TRBJ2-1 TRBD2 TRBV19 TGTGCCAGTAGTCCTCGGGGGGAAAGGGGAGAAAATGAGCAGTTCTTC CASSPRGERGENEQFF
. TRBJ1-2 TRBD1 TRBV27 TGTGCCAGCAGACAGGACAGGGTGATTGGAGGCTACACCTTC CASRQDRVIGGYTF
. TRBJ1-2 TRBD1 TRBV5-4 TGTGCCAGCAGCCAATCCGACAGGGGGCGCCTCTATGGCTACACCTTC CASSQSDRGRLYGYTF